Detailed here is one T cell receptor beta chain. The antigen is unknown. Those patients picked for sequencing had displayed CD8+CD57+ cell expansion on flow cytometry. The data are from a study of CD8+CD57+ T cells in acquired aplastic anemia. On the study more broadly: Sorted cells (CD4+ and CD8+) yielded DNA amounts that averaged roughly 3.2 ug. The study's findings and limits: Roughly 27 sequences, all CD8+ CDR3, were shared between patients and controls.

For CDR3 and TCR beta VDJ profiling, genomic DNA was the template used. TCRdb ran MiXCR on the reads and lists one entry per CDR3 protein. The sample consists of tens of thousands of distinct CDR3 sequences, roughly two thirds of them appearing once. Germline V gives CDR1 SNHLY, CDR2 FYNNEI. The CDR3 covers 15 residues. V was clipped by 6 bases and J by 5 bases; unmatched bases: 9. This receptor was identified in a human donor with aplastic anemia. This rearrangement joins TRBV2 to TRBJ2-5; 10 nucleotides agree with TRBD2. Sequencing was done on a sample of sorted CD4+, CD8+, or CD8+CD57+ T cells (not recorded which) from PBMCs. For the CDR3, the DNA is TGTGCCAGCAGCATAGAGCGGGAGGGCCGGGAGACCCAGTACTTC. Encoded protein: CASSIEREGRETQYF. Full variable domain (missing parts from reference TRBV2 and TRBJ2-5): EPEVTQTPSHQVTQMGQEVILRCVPISNHLYFYWYRQILGQKVEFLVSFYNNEISEKSEIFDDQFSVERPDGSNFTLKIRSTKLEDSAMYFCASSIEREGRETQYFGPGTRLLVL.